A single sample gave rise to the 15 T cell receptor beta chains below, sequenced in a study of cytomegalovirus exposure and HLA in healthy donors. The PCR ran on 60 Vbeta and 13 Jbeta primers. Produced via immunoSEQ multiplex PCR; TCRdb's table is partial and in-frame only. The sample holds over 200,000 clones, roughly 79% seen once. The source material was PBMCs. These receptors were obtained from a woman aged 40 to 55 in good health and CMV-seronegative.

This clone has just one count. The chain combines TRBV27 with TRBJ2-3; tentative D call: TRBD2 (6 bases). The germline V gene encodes CDR1 MNHEY and CDR2 SMNVEV (reference sequence). Trimming pared 4 bases from V and 2 bases from J, leaving 19 bases between. CDR3 size: 17 residues. Written as DNA, the CDR3 is TGTGCCAGCAGTTCTATAAGACCCCGGACTATCACAGATACGCAGTATTTT. Translated, it gives CASSSIRPRTITDTQYF.

This rearrangement joins TRBV25-1 to TRBJ2-3, with 11 nucleotides matching TRBD2. The CDR3 is 17 residues long. The V segment lost 3 bases and the J segment 5 bases; nucleotides outside the gene matches: 10. CDR1 is MGHDK and CDR2 is SYGVNS in the germline V gene. The CDR3 sequence is CASSDQPASGGLDTQYF. The DNA for the CDR3 is TGTGCCAGCAGTGACCAGCCGGCTAGCGGGGGGTTAGATACGCAGTATTTT.

The CDR3 DNA sequence: TGTGCCAGCAGTTACACGTCTAGCGGGGGCACAGATACGCAGTATTTT. It specifies CASSYTSSGGTDTQYF. The V and J genes are TRBV6-5 and TRBJ2-3, with 9 positions matching TRBD2. CDR3 length: 16 residues. V shed 2 bases and J 1 base; nucleotides not matched to a gene: 4. CDR1 MNHEY and CDR2 SVGAGI come from the germline V gene.

The chain recombines TRBV5-5 with TRBJ1-4, with 8 bases that match TRBD1. CDR1 and CDR2 from the germline V gene are SGHKS and YYEKEE (reference sequence). The CDR3 is 18 residues long. After removal of 3 bases from V and 2 bases from J, the junction contained 12 bases not matched to a gene. The CDR3 spells CASSSPVGGQGTNEKLFF. Here the CDR3 DNA reads TGTGCCAGCAGCTCACCCGTGGGTGGACAGGGTACTAATGAAAAACTGTTTTTT.

Of note for this clone: Mismatch with germline at one junction end may stem from a read error. The rearrangement links TRBV6-1 to TRBJ1-5; possible D gene TRBD1, 6 bases. In germline, CDR1 is MNHNS, CDR2 SASEGT. This CDR3 has 14 residues. The CDR3 region has the DNA TGTGCCAGCAGTCTTGAAGGGGGTATTCAGACCCAGCATTTT. Encoded protein: CASSLEGGIQTQHF.

V gene TRBV18 combines with J gene TRBJ2-2, with TRBD1 identical over 7 bases. CDR3 length equals 13 residues. Per germline, CDR1 KGHSH and CDR2 LQKENI. V lost 6 bases, J lost 7 bases, and 5 bases stayed unmatched. The CDR3: CASSPDRNGELFF. In DNA form, the CDR3 reads TGTGCCAGCTCGCCGGACAGGAACGGGGAGCTGTTTTTT.

The rearrangement joins TRBV6-5 to TRBJ1-1, with D unclear. The CDR3 has 15 residues. The ends were cut back, 2 bases at V and 1 base at J, with 11 bases in the middle. Germline CDR1 and CDR2: MNHEY and SVGAGI. The CDR3: CASSYAGLGNTEAFF. DNA for the CDR3: TGTGCCAGCAGTTACGCGGGGTTGGGGAACACTGAAGCTTTCTTT.

The chain employs TRBV29-1 and TRBJ2-2, with D maybe TRBD2 (7 bases). With 4 bases removed from V and 5 bases from J, the gap between germline ends came to 14 bases. Germline assignment: CDR1 SQVTM and CDR2 ANQGSEA. This CDR3 is built from 14 residues. Written as DNA, the CDR3 is TGCAGCGTTGTAACGGGGGGCCGGACCGGGGAGCTGTTTTTT. Translation: CSVVTGGRTGELFF.

This clone has a single count. V gene TRBV19 combines with J gene TRBJ2-2; D gene unclear. The CDR3 runs 14 residues. Per the germline V gene, CDR1 is LNHDA and CDR2 is SQIVND (reference sequence). V gave up 1 base and J gave up 4 bases, with 7 bases separating them. CDR3 protein: CASSIVSPTGELFF. The CDR3 region has the DNA TGTGCCAGTAGTATAGTCAGTCCCACCGGGGAGCTGTTTTTT. Supplemented by reference TRBV19 and TRBJ2-2, the full variable domain reads DGGITQSPKYLFRKEGQNVTLSCEQNLNHDAMYWYRQDPGQGLRLIYYSQIVNDFQKGDIAEGYSVSREKKESFPLTVTSAQKNPTAFYLCASSIVSPTGELFFGEGSRLTVL.

CDR3: CATVPQPYSNQPQHF. CDR3 DNA: TGTGCCACGGTCCCCCAACCGTATAGCAATCAGCCCCAGCATTTT. This chain links TRBV11-2 with TRBJ1-5; no clear D. V lost 10 bases to trimming and J lost 0 bases, with 16 bases between them. CDR1 is SGHAT, CDR2 FQNNGV, per germline. There are 15 residues in the CDR3.

The chain recombines TRBV5-8 with TRBJ2-1; D may be TRBD1 (5 bases). Germline assignment: CDR1 SGHTS and CDR2 YDEGEE. Trimming took off 2 bases at V and 4 bases at J, with 7 bases between the two ends. The CDR3 has 13 amino acids. The CDR3 DNA reads as TGTGCCAGCAGCTTCGACAGTTACAATGAGCAGTTCTTC. This translates into CASSFDSYNEQFF.

V is TRBV10-3 and J is TRBJ2-2; 8 bases fit TRBD1. J gave up 7 bases and V 9 bases, and 7 bases lay outside the gene matches. Germline CDR1 reads ENHRY; CDR2 reads SYGVKD. CDR3 length: 13 residues. The CDR3 loop is CAMAQGDNGELFF. The DNA of the CDR3 is TGTGCCATGGCACAGGGGGATAACGGGGAGCTGTTTTTT.

The V gene is TRBV5-1, the J gene TRBJ1-2, with TRBD1 matching over 12 bases. Germline V CDR1 and CDR2: SGHRS, YFSETQ. The CDR3 length is 15 residues. Trimming removed 4 bases from V and 8 bases from J; junction bases left unmatched: 9. In DNA, the CDR3 is TGCGCCAGCAGCCAGGGACAGGGGGCAAAAGGGGGCTACACCTTC. This translates into CASSQGQGAKGGYTF.

V gene TRBV10-2 combines with J gene TRBJ2-2, with TRBD2 matching over 8 bases. Germline CDR1 is WSHSY and CDR2 is SAAADI. This CDR3 region has 15 residues. The V and J ends lost 5 bases and 3 bases, in that order; junction bases with no gene match: 5. The CDR3 DNA is TGCGCCAGCAGTAGCACCGGGGGGGACACCGGGGAGCTGTTTTTT. It codes for CASSSTGGDTGELFF.

In DNA form, the CDR3 reads TGTGCCAGCTCACCACGTCCCGGGACAGGGACGAACACTGAAGCTTTCTTT. Translating it yields CASSPRPGTGTNTEAFF. The chain joins TRBV18 to TRBJ1-1, with 9 nucleotides matching TRBD1. With V trimmed by 1 base and J by 1 base, 7 bases remained unmatched. Germline-derived CDR1 and CDR2 are KGHSH and LQKENI. This CDR3 spans 17 amino acids. Drawing the rest from reference TRBV18 and TRBJ1-1, the complete variable domain is NAGVMQNPRHLVRRRGQEARLRCSPMKGHSHVYWYRQLPEEGLKFMVYLQKENIIDESGMPKERFSAEFPKEGPSILRIQQVVRGDSAAYFCASSPRPGTGTNTEAFFGQGTRLTVV.